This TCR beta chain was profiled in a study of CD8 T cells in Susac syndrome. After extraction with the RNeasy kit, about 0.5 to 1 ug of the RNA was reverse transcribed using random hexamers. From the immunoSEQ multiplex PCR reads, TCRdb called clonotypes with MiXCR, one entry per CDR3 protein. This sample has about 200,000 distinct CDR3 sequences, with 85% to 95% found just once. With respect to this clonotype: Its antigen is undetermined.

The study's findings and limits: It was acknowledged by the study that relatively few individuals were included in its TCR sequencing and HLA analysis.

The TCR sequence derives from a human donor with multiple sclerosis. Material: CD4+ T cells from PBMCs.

The CDR3 DNA sequence: TGCAGTGCTAGAGAGCCTAGACACCCGGGGACTGAAGCTTTCTTT. It is translated as CSAREPRHPGTEAFF. The chain combines TRBV20-1 with TRBJ1-1; D is unclear. V was clipped by 0 bases and J by 5 bases, with 16 bases between them. The CDR3 runs to 15 residues. The germline gives CDR1 DFQATT, CDR2 SNEGSKA (reference sequence).